Listed here are 6 T cell receptor beta chains from one sample, sequenced in a study of cytomegalovirus exposure and HLA in healthy donors. The PCR ran on 60 Vbeta and 13 Jbeta primers. Profiled with immunoSEQ multiplex PCR; TCRdb holds only in-frame clones, not every one. The table records approximately 100,000 clones, approximately 77% of them present only once. Sample: PBMCs. The receptors stem from a woman between 40 and 55 years old in good health and CMV-seronegative.

This chain uses TRBV9 with TRBJ1-5; no definite D call. The CDR3 has 14 amino acids. The V and J ends lost 4 bases and 4 bases respectively, with 12 bases between them. CDR1 is SGDLS, CDR2 YYNGEE, per germline. The CDR3 region is CASSLGATNQPQHF. The CDR3 DNA follows: TGTGCCAGCAGCTTGGGAGCTACAAATCAGCCCCAGCATTTT.

The V and J genes are TRBV12-5 and TRBJ2-7; a possible D gene is TRBD2 (6 bases). The CDR3 is 13 residues long. Trimming stripped 0 bases from V and 5 bases from J, with 8 bases between. The germline gives CDR1 LGHNT, CDR2 FRNRAP. The CDR3 region has the DNA TGTGCTAGTGGTTTGGTTGGAGGGGACGAGCAGTACTTC. Translating it yields CASGLVGGDEQYF. Based on the CDR3 plus reference TRBV12-5 and TRBJ2-7, the full variable domain is DARVTQTPRHKVTEMGQEVTMRCQPILGHNTVFWYRQTMMQGLELLAYFRNRAPLDDSGMPKDRFSAEMPDATLATLKIQPSEPRDSAVYFCASGLVGGDEQYFGPGTRLTVT.

The chain carries TRBV5-1 and TRBJ2-3; TRBD2 agrees at 7 bases. V lost 3 bases, J lost 6 bases, and 10 bases stayed unmatched. This CDR3 is 15 amino acids long. Germline CDR1 and CDR2: SGHRS and YFSETQ. For the CDR3, the DNA is TGCGCCAGCAGCTCTGGGGGGGTGATTGGGGATACGCAGTATTTT. Residues: CASSSGGVIGDTQYF. The variable domain in full, completed from reference TRBV5-1 and TRBJ2-3, reads KAGVTQTPRYLIKTRGQQVTLSCSPISGHRSVSWYQQTPGQGLQFLFEYFSETQRNKGNFPGRFSGRQFSNSRSEMNVSTLELGDSALYLCASSSGGVIGDTQYFGPGTRLTVL.

This clone was found once. The genes are TRBV6-5 and TRBJ1-2; no definite D call. The CDR3 covers 16 residues. In germline, CDR1 is MNHEY, CDR2 SVGAGI. The V and J ends lost 0 bases and 6 bases respectively, with 17 bases between them. The CDR3 nucleotides read TGTGCCAGCAGTTACTCGGTTCCCCCCCCGGCGGATGGCTACACCTTC. As protein: CASSYSVPPPADGYTF.

To note about this clone: Relative to the germline gene, one junction end is altered; a read error may explain this. The chain carries TRBV7-7 and TRBJ2-2; tentative D call: TRBD2 (7 bases). Germline-derived CDR1 and CDR2 are SSHAT and FNYEAQ (reference sequence). This CDR3 is 14 amino acids long. Here the CDR3 DNA reads TGTGCTAGCAGCCCGGCGGGGGCGACCGGGGAGCTGTTTTTT. Protein: CASSPAGATGELFF.

The CDR3 region is CASRQTGGRDTEAFF. The CDR3 nucleotides are TGTGCCAGCAGACAAACAGGGGGCAGGGACACTGAAGCTTTCTTT. V and J are TRBV7-9 and TRBJ1-1; 9 bases line up with TRBD1. Germline V gives CDR1 SEHNR, CDR2 FQNEAQ (reference sequence). Losses at the gene ends were 6 bases for V and 3 bases for J; bases not matched to a gene: 8. The CDR3 totals 15 residues.